This T cell receptor beta chain was recovered during a study of control samples from healthy donors and cancer patients. TCRdb's copy holds only in-frame clones and misses some; the assay was immunoSEQ multiplex PCR. This table has about 65,000 clones, approximately 90% appearing once. Trimming removed 2 bases at V and 4 bases at J, with 3 bases between. This CDR3 is 12 amino acids long. CDR1 and CDR2 from the germline V gene are KGHSH and LQKENI. The source material was PBMCs. This TCR was sampled from a woman between 50 and 59 years old with colorectal cancer. V usage is TRBV18 and J usage is TRBJ1-3; no firm D call. CDR3 in amino acids: CASSPDGNTIYF. In DNA form, the CDR3 reads TGTGCCAGCTCACCAGACGGAAACACCATATATTTT.